The source of this T cell receptor (beta chain) is a study of early T cells in non-severe SARS-CoV-2 infection. The overall study: The sequenced material was bulk RNA from unsorted whole blood, and its chains were unpaired. General study points: Private and CD4 specificities were missed by VDJdb matching, skewed to anti-spike CD8.

This clonotype has only a few counts. The antigen is unknown. Each cDNA molecule carried a unique molecular identifier. TCRdb fed the 5' RACE reads into MiXCR, producing one record per CDR3 protein. This sample has tens of thousands of distinct CDR3 sequences, with approximately 6% found just once. CDR1 and CDR2 from the germline V gene are SGHTA and FQGNSA. The V end lost 5 bases, the J end lost 2 bases, and 6 bases lay between the germline ends. This CDR3 is built from 13 residues. This TCR came from an adult who was a healthcare worker with PCR-confirmed SARS-CoV-2 infection or an uninfected control (not recorded which). The sequencing input was whole blood. This chain joins TRBV7-2 and TRBJ1-4; D not resolved. In nucleotides, the CDR3 is TGTGCCAGCAGCCCGCGGACTAATGAAAAACTGTTTTTT. Translated, it gives CASSPRTNEKLFF.